This passage covers 19 T cell receptor beta chains from one sample sequenced in a study of cytomegalovirus exposure and HLA in healthy donors. Vbeta (60) and Jbeta (13) primers were used in the PCR. Only in-frame clones appear in the TCRdb table, and some are missing; sequencing was by immunoSEQ multiplex PCR. The data show about 110,000 clones, approximately 80% seen once. Sequenced material: PBMCs. The receptors come from a woman aged 30 to 39 in good health and CMV-seronegative.

This clone was recorded a few times. The chain combines TRBV5-4 with TRBJ2-1, with 7 bases matching TRBD2. V was clipped by 2 bases and J by 8 bases; unmatched bases: 7. CDR1 is SGHNT, CDR2 YYREEE, per germline (reference sequence). CDR3 length equals 14 residues. CDR3 amino acids: CASSLIGGGDEQFF. As DNA, the CDR3 is TGTGCCAGCAGCTTAATCGGGGGAGGGGATGAGCAGTTCTTC. Drawing the rest from reference TRBV5-4 and TRBJ2-1, the complete variable domain is ETGVTQSPTHLIKTRGQQVTLRCSSQSGHNTVSWYQQALGQGPQFIFQYYREEENGRGNFPPRFSGLQFPNYSSELNVNALELDDSALYLCASSLIGGGDEQFFGPGTRLTVL.

J is TRBJ1-3 and V is TRBV30; tentatively, D is TRBD1 (5 bases). Germline lookup yields CDR1 GTSNPN and CDR2 SVGIG (reference sequence). This CDR3 spans 13 amino acids. V dropped 8 bases and J dropped 0 bases, with 11 bases sitting between them. The CDR3 nucleotides read TGTGCCGGGGGGGGACTCTCTGGAAACACCATATATTTT. It translates to CAGGGLSGNTIYF.

The gene calls are TRBV19 and TRBJ2-1; 8 bases map to TRBD1. This CDR3 has 14 residues. Trimming at V came to 5 bases and at J to 6 bases, leaving 6 bases not matched to a gene. Germline CDR1 is LNHDA and CDR2 is SQIVND (reference sequence). DNA of the CDR3: TGTGCCAGTAGTTTGGGCGGGACAGGCAATGAGCAGTTCTTC. This encodes CASSLGGTGNEQFF.

The chain combines TRBV6-1 with TRBJ1-1; D call uncertain. CDR1 and CDR2 (germline): MNHNS, SASEGT. This CDR3 spans 13 amino acids. With 0 bases removed from V and 4 bases from J, the gap between germline ends came to 6 bases. The CDR3 sequence is CASSEASITEAFF. CDR3 DNA: TGTGCCAGCAGTGAAGCGTCAATCACTGAAGCTTTCTTT.

The chain recombines TRBV5-8 with TRBJ2-5; 10 bases are a match to TRBD1. Germline trimming cut 1 base from V and 5 bases from J; bases unmatched to any gene: 8. CDR1 is SGHTS, CDR2 YDEGEE, per germline. CDR3 length: 16 amino acids. For the CDR3, the DNA is TGTGCCAGCAGCTTGACCCCGACAGGGGGCCAGGAGACCCAGTACTTC. It codes for CASSLTPTGGQETQYF.

The rearrangement joins TRBV5-1 to TRBJ1-2; TRBD1 agrees at 8 bases. The V gene's germline CDR1 is SGHRS and CDR2 YFSETQ. Trimming cost V 0 bases and J 3 bases; bases outside gene matches: 4. The CDR3 is 15 residues long. CDR3 sequence (DNA): TGCGCCAGCAGCTTGGAAGCAGGGGGCGACTATGGCTACACCTTC. Amino acids: CASSLEAGGDYGYTF. Full variable domain (rest looked up from reference TRBV5-1 and TRBJ1-2): KAGVTQTPRYLIKTRGQQVTLSCSPISGHRSVSWYQQTPGQGLQFLFEYFSETQRNKGNFPGRFSGRQFSNSRSEMNVSTLELGDSALYLCASSLEAGGDYGYTFGSGTRLTVV.

Written as DNA, the CDR3 is TGTGCCATCAGTGATACTAGCGGGGGGGCCTCGGGCAATGAGCAGTTCTTC. Translation gives CAISDTSGGASGNEQFF. V and J are TRBV10-3 and TRBJ2-1; 13 bases agree with TRBD2. This CDR3 spans 17 amino acids. Germline CDR1 and CDR2: ENHRY and SYGVKD. V dropped 3 bases and J dropped 6; count of bases not matched to a gene: 8.

The rearrangement joins TRBV5-4 to TRBJ1-1, with 8 nucleotides matching TRBD1. J gave up 7 bases and V 4 bases, and 12 bases lay outside the gene matches. Germline V gives CDR1 SGHNT, CDR2 YYREEE (reference sequence). This CDR3 spans 15 amino acids. The CDR3 DNA is TGTGCCAGCAGCATCCAGGACAGGGCCTTAAGTGAAGCTTTCTTT. Its translation: CASSIQDRALSEAFF.

This chain connects TRBV10-3 to TRBJ2-3; D might be TRBD2 (5 bases). Trimming stripped 2 bases from V and 14 bases from J, with 14 bases between. Germline CDR1 and CDR2: ENHRY and SYGVKD. CDR3 length: 12 residues. As DNA, the CDR3 is TGTGCCATCAGTGAGGGGTTAGCGCGATTGTATTTT. Translated, it gives CAISEGLARLYF.

J is TRBJ1-2 and V is TRBV5-4; 11 bases match TRBD1. Trimming cost V 2 bases and J 0 bases; bases outside gene matches: 15. Germline CDR1 SGHNT, CDR2 YYREEE (reference sequence). This CDR3 spans 20 amino acids. CDR3 bases: TGTGCCAGCAGCTTCGGACAGGGGGCGCGCCTGTTGGATCCTAACTATGGCTACACCTTC. This translates into CASSFGQGARLLDPNYGYTF.

In this sample, this clone turned up once. This chain links TRBV5-1 with TRBJ1-2; D possibly corresponds to TRBD1 (5 bases). This CDR3 is 14 amino acids long. The V end was cut by 0 bases, the J end by 5 bases, with 11 bases between. CDR1 SGHRS and CDR2 YFSETQ come from the germline V gene. The CDR3 DNA is TGCGCCAGCAGCTTGGCAGGGTGGGATTATGGCTACACCTTC. Its translation is CASSLAGWDYGYTF.

The chain carries TRBV7-9 and TRBJ1-1; no clear D. CDR1 is SEHNR and CDR2 is FQNEAQ in the germline V gene (reference sequence). The V end lost 0 bases, the J end lost 1 base, and 6 bases lay between the germline ends. This CDR3 has 14 residues. The CDR3, as DNA: TGTGCCAGCAGCTTAGCGCACAGGAACACTGAAGCTTTCTTT. Protein sequence: CASSLAHRNTEAFF.

The V and J genes are TRBV2 and TRBJ2-7; TRBD1 aligns across 12 bases. The CDR3 runs 14 residues. V lost 8 bases to trimming and J lost 7 bases; unmatched junction nucleotides: 9. The germline CDR1 and CDR2 sequences are SNHLY and FYNNEI. DNA of the CDR3: TGTGCCAGCTTGCCGGGACAGGGGGCAGAAGAGCAGTACTTC. Its translation is CASLPGQGAEEQYF.

The chain joins TRBV18 to TRBJ1-2; D is undetermined. Germline V gene lookup returns CDR1 KGHSH and CDR2 LQKENI. V was pared by 2 bases and J by 4 bases, with 8 bases between. This CDR3 has 13 amino acids. The CDR3 here is CASSPTVTYGYTF. CDR3 in DNA: TGTGCCAGCTCACCAACAGTCACCTATGGCTACACCTTC.

The chain recombines TRBV11-1 with TRBJ1-6; 9 nucleotides align to TRBD1. From germline, CDR1 is SGHAT and CDR2 FQDESV (reference sequence). J gave up 5 bases and V 1 base, and 0 bases lay outside the gene matches. This CDR3 spans 15 amino acids. The CDR3 bases are TGTGCCAGCAGCTTAGGGGACAGGGATAATTCACCCCTCCACTTT. This codes for CASSLGDRDNSPLHF.

This rearrangement joins TRBV9 to TRBJ1-2, with D perhaps matching TRBD1 (6 bases). The germline V and J ends were trimmed by 2 bases and 0 bases, with 11 bases remaining between them. Germline V gives CDR1 SGDLS, CDR2 YYNGEE. The CDR3 has 15 amino acids. This CDR3 is CASSVTGGSNYGYTF. The CDR3 bases are TGTGCCAGCAGCGTTACTGGGGGCTCTAACTATGGCTACACCTTC.

This clone has only one observation. The chain couples TRBV2 to TRBJ1-2; weak D call: TRBD1 (6 bases). Germline values: CDR1 SNHLY, CDR2 FYNNEI. Trimming cost V 6 bases and J 3 bases, with 14 bases left between them. The CDR3 has 14 residues. CDR3 nucleotides: TGTGCCAGCAGATCTCCGGGACAACACTATGGCTACACCTTC. It specifies CASRSPGQHYGYTF.

On this clone: At one end the junction does not follow the germline gene, possibly because of a read error. The genes are TRBV6-6 and TRBJ1-4, with a weak D call TRBD1 (6 bases). There are 16 residues in the CDR3. Germline V CDR1 and CDR2: MNHNY, SVGAGI (reference sequence). The CDR3 reads CASSSTNTGRLGKTVF. For the CDR3, the DNA is TGTGCCAGCAGTTCGACAAATACAGGGCGGTTGGGAAAAACTGTTTTT.

This clone was counted only a few times. The chain employs TRBV29-1 and TRBJ2-2, with TRBD1 identical over 11 bases. This CDR3 comprises 15 residues. The J segment lost 7 bases and the V segment lost 6 bases, leaving 10 bases of the junction unmatched. Per germline, CDR1 SQVTM and CDR2 ANQGSEA. The CDR3 sequence: CSVNGQGARGGELFF. As DNA, the CDR3 is TGCAGCGTCAACGGACAGGGGGCGCGTGGCGGGGAGCTGTTTTTT.